This TCR beta chain was captured by sequencing in a study of radiotherapy plus CTLA-4 blockade in lung cancer (dated by TCRdb to between 2017 and 2018). With regard to the full study: Among the enrolled patients, about 19% had an objective response, and 31% reached disease control. What the study reported, not specific to this receptor: Increased serum interferon-beta after radiation, together with early dynamic changes in blood T cell clones, were reported to be the strongest predictors of response. TCR clones derived from tumors expanded in peripheral blood after treatment with radiotherapy and ipilimumab.

The library was prepared using the immunoSEQ multiplex PCR assay. Imported from immuneACCESS, the table was reduced by TCRdb to in-frame sequences with V and J called. These copies leave out some clones; in studies compared against another copy, an unresolved V gene accounts for under half, and the cause of the remainder is not known. Here the sample has under 95,000 clones; around 76% occur a single time. The biggest ten clones account for approximately 22% of the sample. In this study, focal radiation therapy paired with CTLA-4 blockade (ipilimumab) was tested in patients who had chemo-refractory metastatic non-small-cell lung cancer. As regards this clone: The antigen this receptor binds is unknown. Base qualities were left out, and no much larger clone turns up one base away.

This TCR was recovered from a human donor with non-small cell lung cancer whose response to radiotherapy plus ipilimumab could not be evaluated. Some clones in this sample may be carry-over from other donors' samples. Sample: peripheral blood, taken from a patient treated with radiotherapy plus ipilimumab.

The DNA sequence is TGTGCCAGCAGTGAGAGGGTGGAGGGTTCACCCCTCCACTTT. It translates to CASSERVEGSPLHF. The rearranged segments are TRBV2 and TRBJ1-6; no D segment can be confidently identified. Including cysteine and phenylalanine, the CDR3 has 14 amino acids. Only CDR3 DNA remains: 42 bases, in frame from the first base. V is pared back by 3 bases and J by 9 bases, with 12 bases lying between the germline termini. The germline V gene sets CDR1 to SNHLY and CDR2 to FYNNEI.